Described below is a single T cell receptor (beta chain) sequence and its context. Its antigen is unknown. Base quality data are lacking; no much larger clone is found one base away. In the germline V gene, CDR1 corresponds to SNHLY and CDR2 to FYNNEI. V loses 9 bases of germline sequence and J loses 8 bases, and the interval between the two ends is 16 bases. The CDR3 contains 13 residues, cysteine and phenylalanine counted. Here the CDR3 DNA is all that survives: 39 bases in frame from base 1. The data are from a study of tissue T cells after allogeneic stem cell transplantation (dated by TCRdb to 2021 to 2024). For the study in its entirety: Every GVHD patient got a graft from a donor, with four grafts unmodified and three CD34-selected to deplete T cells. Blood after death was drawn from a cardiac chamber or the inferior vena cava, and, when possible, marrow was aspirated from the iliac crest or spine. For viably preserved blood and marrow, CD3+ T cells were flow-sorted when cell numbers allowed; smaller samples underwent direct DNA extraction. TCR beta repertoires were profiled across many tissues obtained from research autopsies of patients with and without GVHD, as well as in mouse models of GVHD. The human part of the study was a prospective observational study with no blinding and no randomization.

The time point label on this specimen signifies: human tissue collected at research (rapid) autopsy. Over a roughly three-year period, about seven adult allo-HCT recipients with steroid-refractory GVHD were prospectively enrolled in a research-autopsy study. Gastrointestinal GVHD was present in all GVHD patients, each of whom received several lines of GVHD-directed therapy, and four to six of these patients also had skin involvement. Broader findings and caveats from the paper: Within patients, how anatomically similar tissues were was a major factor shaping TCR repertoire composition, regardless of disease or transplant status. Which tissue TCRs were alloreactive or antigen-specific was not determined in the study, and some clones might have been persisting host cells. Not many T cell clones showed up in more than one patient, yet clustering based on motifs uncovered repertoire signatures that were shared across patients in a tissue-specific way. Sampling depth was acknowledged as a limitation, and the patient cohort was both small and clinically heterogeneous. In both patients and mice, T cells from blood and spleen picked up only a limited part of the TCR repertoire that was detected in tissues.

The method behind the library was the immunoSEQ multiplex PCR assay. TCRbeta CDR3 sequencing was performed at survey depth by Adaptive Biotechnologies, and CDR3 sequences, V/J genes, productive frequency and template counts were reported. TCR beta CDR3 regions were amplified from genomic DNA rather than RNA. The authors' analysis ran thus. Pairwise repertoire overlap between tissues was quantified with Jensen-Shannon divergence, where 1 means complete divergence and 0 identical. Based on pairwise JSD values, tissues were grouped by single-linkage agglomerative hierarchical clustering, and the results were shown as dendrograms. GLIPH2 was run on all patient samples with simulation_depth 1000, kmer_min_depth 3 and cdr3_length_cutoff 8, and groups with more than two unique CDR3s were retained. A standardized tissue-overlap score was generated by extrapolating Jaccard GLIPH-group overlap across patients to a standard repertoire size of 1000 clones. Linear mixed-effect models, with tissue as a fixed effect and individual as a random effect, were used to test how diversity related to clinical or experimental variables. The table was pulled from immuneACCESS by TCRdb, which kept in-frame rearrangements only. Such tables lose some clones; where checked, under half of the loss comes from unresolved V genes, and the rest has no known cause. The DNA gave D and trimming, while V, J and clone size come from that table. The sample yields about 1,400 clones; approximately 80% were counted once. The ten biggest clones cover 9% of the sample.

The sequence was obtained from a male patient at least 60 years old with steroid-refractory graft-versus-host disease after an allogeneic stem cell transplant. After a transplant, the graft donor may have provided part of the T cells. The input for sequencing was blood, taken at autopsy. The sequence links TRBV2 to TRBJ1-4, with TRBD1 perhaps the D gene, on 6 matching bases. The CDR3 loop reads CASRGGGPEKLFF. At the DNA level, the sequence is TGTGCCAGTCGAGGGGGAGGTCCCGAAAAACTGTTTTTT.